This is a list of T cell receptor beta chains from one sample in a study of blood T cells in healthy people across ages. TCRdb re-analysed the 5' RACE reads in MiXCR, keeping a single row per CDR3 protein. The sample carries about 900,000 distinct CDR3 sequences, about 44% recorded once. Sequencing was done on a sample of blood. Every receptor here comes from a man aged 25 to 40 in good health. Each CDR3 is given with its conserved first and last residue. A D gene is named only where the DNA matches it firmly. Some rows mark clone size as missing; the rest say once, few, many or name a class of expanded clone.

j_call: TRBJ2-3
d_call: TRBD2
clone_size: NA
v_call: TRBV2
cdr3_length: 16
cdr3_aa: CASSERAGGLTDTQYF
cdr3_nt: TGTGCCAGCAGTGAACGGGCGGGGGGTTTGACAGATACGCAGTATTTT

j_call: TRBJ2-1
d_call: TRBD2
clone_size: NA
v_call: TRBV7-2
cdr3_length: 15
cdr3_aa: CASSPTSGGSDLQFF
cdr3_nt: TGTGCCAGCAGCCCGACTAGCGGGGGGAGTGATTTGCAGTTCTTC

j_call: TRBJ2-1
d_call: TRBD2
clone_size: NA
v_call: TRBV4-1
cdr3_length: 16
cdr3_aa: CASSHELAGATYEQFF
cdr3_nt: TGCGCCAGCAGCCACGAGCTAGCGGGGGCCACCTATGAGCAGTTCTTC

j_call: TRBJ1-2
d_call: NA
clone_size: NA
v_call: TRBV12-3/TRBV12-4
cdr3_length: 14
cdr3_aa: CASSATGLYSGYTF
cdr3_nt: TGTGCCAGCAGTGCGACAGGCCTCTATAGCGGCTACACCTTC

j_call: TRBJ2-3
d_call: NA
clone_size: few
v_call: TRBV4-1
cdr3_length: 10
cdr3_aa: CASSQGMQYF
cdr3_nt: TGCGCCAGCAGCCAAGGGATGCAGTATTTT

j_call: TRBJ2-1
d_call: NA
clone_size: NA
v_call: TRBV20-1
cdr3_length: 15
cdr3_aa: CSARAGLHSYKEQFF
cdr3_nt: TGCAGTGCTAGAGCCGGGCTCCACTCCTACAAGGAGCAGTTCTTC

j_call: TRBJ2-3
d_call: NA
clone_size: few
v_call: TRBV2
cdr3_length: 15
cdr3_aa: CASSPTGGGRDTQYF
cdr3_nt: TGTGCCAGCAGTCCCACCGGAGGGGGCAGGGATACGCAGTATTTT

j_call: TRBJ1-5
d_call: NA
clone_size: NA
v_call: TRBV24-1
cdr3_length: 15
cdr3_aa: CATSDSGGSNQPQHF
cdr3_nt: TGTGCCACCAGTGATTCCGGGGGTAGCAATCAGCCCCAGCATTTT

j_call: TRBJ1-5
d_call: TRBD1
clone_size: NA
v_call: TRBV6-2/TRBV6-3
cdr3_length: 14
cdr3_aa: CAVSGTGVYQPQHF
cdr3_nt: TGTGCCGTCTCTGGGACAGGGGTATATCAGCCCCAGCATTTT

j_call: TRBJ2-1
d_call: NA
clone_size: few
v_call: TRBV2
cdr3_length: 13
cdr3_aa: CASSPEYSAEQFF
cdr3_nt: TGTGCCAGCAGTCCCGAGTACAGCGCTGAGCAGTTCTTC

j_call: TRBJ2-5
d_call: NA
clone_size: few
v_call: TRBV20-1
cdr3_length: 14
cdr3_aa: CSPVRPSGMETQYF
cdr3_nt: TGCAGTCCGGTCAGGCCCTCGGGGATGGAGACCCAGTACTTC

j_call: TRBJ2-3
d_call: TRBD2
clone_size: NA
v_call: TRBV4-1
cdr3_length: 16
cdr3_aa: CASSQGVAGDTDTQYF
cdr3_nt: TGCGCCAGCAGCCAAGGGGTAGCGGGGGACACAGATACGCAGTATTTT

j_call: TRBJ1-5
d_call: NA
clone_size: NA
v_call: TRBV4-3
cdr3_length: 14
cdr3_aa: CASSQEQGRGPQHF
cdr3_nt: TGCGCCAGCAGCCAAGAGCAGGGCCGGGGGCCCCAGCATTTT

j_call: TRBJ2-3
d_call: NA
clone_size: NA
v_call: TRBV10-3
cdr3_length: 14
cdr3_aa: CAIRGEGTTDTQYF
cdr3_nt: TGTGCCATCAGGGGTGAGGGGACCACAGATACGCAGTATTTT

j_call: TRBJ1-2
d_call: NA
clone_size: NA
v_call: TRBV6-1
cdr3_length: 13
cdr3_aa: CASLAGPNYGYTF
cdr3_nt: TGTGCCAGCCTAGCCGGGCCAAACTATGGCTACACCTTC

j_call: TRBJ2-7
d_call: NA
clone_size: NA
v_call: TRBV29-1
cdr3_length: 12
cdr3_aa: CSVGRGAYEQYF
cdr3_nt: TGCAGCGTTGGGAGGGGGGCCTACGAGCAGTACTTC

j_call: TRBJ2-1
d_call: NA
clone_size: NA
v_call: TRBV9
cdr3_length: 16
cdr3_aa: CASSVSDRGSYNEQFF
cdr3_nt: TGTGCCAGCAGCGTATCCGATCGGGGCTCCTACAATGAGCAGTTCTTC

j_call: TRBJ2-7
d_call: TRBD2
clone_size: few
v_call: TRBV20-1
cdr3_length: 15
cdr3_aa: CSARDPLADSGEQYF
cdr3_nt: TGCAGTGCTAGAGATCCTCTAGCGGACTCGGGCGAGCAGTACTTC

j_call: TRBJ2-1
d_call: TRBD2
clone_size: NA
v_call: TRBV20-1
cdr3_length: 14
cdr3_aa: CRPDRRGYFEEQFF
cdr3_nt: TGCAGGCCGGACCGGCGGGGGTACTTCGAAGAGCAGTTCTTC

j_call: TRBJ2-5
d_call: NA
clone_size: NA
v_call: TRBV24-1
cdr3_length: 18
cdr3_aa: CATSDPTGRGGSQETQYF
cdr3_nt: TGTGCCACCAGTGACCCTACGGGGCGCGGGGGCTCGCAAGAGACCCAGTACTTC

j_call: TRBJ2-1
d_call: NA
clone_size: once
v_call: TRBV7-2
cdr3_length: 18
cdr3_aa: CASSLAMSRISSYNEQFF
cdr3_nt: TGTGCCAGCAGCTTAGCTATGTCACGAATTAGCTCCTACAATGAGCAGTTCTTC

j_call: TRBJ2-1
d_call: TRBD2
clone_size: many
v_call: TRBV3-1
cdr3_length: 15
cdr3_aa: CASSLRLAGVNEQFF
cdr3_nt: TGTGCCAGCAGCCTTAGACTAGCGGGCGTGAATGAGCAGTTCTTC

j_call: TRBJ2-6
d_call: NA
clone_size: few
v_call: TRBV25-1
cdr3_length: 15
cdr3_aa: CASSELGSGANVLTF
cdr3_nt: TGTGCCAGCAGTGAGCTAGGCTCTGGGGCCAACGTCCTGACTTTC

j_call: TRBJ2-6
d_call: NA
clone_size: NA
v_call: TRBV4-3
cdr3_length: 16
cdr3_aa: CASSQEGPSGANVLTF
cdr3_nt: TGCGCCAGCAGCCAAGAGGGTCCCTCTGGGGCCAACGTCCTGACTTTC

j_call: TRBJ1-2
d_call: NA
clone_size: NA
v_call: TRBV9
cdr3_length: 14
cdr3_aa: CASSVDDQFYGYTF
cdr3_nt: TGTGCCAGCAGCGTAGATGACCAGTTCTATGGCTACACCTTC

j_call: TRBJ1-3
d_call: NA
clone_size: NA
v_call: TRBV9
cdr3_length: 13
cdr3_aa: CASETEGSDTIYF
cdr3_nt: TGTGCCAGCGAAACAGAGGGGTCGGACACCATATATTTT

j_call: TRBJ2-3
d_call: TRBD2
clone_size: NA
v_call: TRBV7-3
cdr3_length: 16
cdr3_aa: CASSLGGGGHTDTQYF
cdr3_nt: TGTGCCAGCAGCCTTGGGGGCGGGGGGCACACAGATACGCAGTATTTT

j_call: TRBJ1-2
d_call: TRBD1
clone_size: NA
v_call: TRBV7-9
cdr3_length: 15
cdr3_aa: CASREETGSEGGYTF
cdr3_nt: TGTGCCAGCAGGGAAGAGACAGGGAGTGAGGGTGGCTACACCTTC

j_call: TRBJ1-2
d_call: TRBD1
clone_size: NA
v_call: TRBV10-3
cdr3_length: 13
cdr3_aa: CAITGELNYGYTF
cdr3_nt: TGTGCCATTACAGGGGAACTTAACTATGGCTACACCTTC

j_call: TRBJ2-3
d_call: NA
clone_size: NA
v_call: TRBV29-1
cdr3_length: 14
cdr3_aa: CSVCPGRGTDTQYF
cdr3_nt: TGCAGCGTTTGTCCGGGCCGTGGCACAGATACGCAGTATTTT

j_call: TRBJ2-2
d_call: TRBD2
clone_size: NA
v_call: TRBV4-3
cdr3_length: 18
cdr3_aa: CASSQHPGLAGPPGELFF
cdr3_nt: TGCGCCAGCAGCCAACACCCAGGACTAGCGGGCCCCCCCGGGGAGCTGTTTTTT

j_call: TRBJ1-2
d_call: TRBD1
clone_size: NA
v_call: TRBV7-9
cdr3_length: 15
cdr3_aa: CASSPSAGGLYGYTF
cdr3_nt: TGTGCCAGCAGTCCGAGTGCAGGGGGCCTTTATGGCTACACCTTC

j_call: TRBJ1-6
d_call: NA
clone_size: NA
v_call: TRBV7-2
cdr3_length: 14
cdr3_aa: CASNYASYNSPLHF
cdr3_nt: TGTGCCAGCAATTATGCGTCCTATAATTCACCCCTCCACTTT

j_call: TRBJ1-6
d_call: NA
clone_size: NA
v_call: TRBV12-3/TRBV12-4
cdr3_length: 16
cdr3_aa: CASSRRAAGALSPLHF
cdr3_nt: TGTGCCAGCAGCCGGAGGGCGGCAGGGGCTTTGTCACCCCTCCACTTT

j_call: TRBJ2-7
d_call: NA
clone_size: NA
v_call: TRBV7-2
cdr3_length: 13
cdr3_aa: CASSSPNGPEQYF
cdr3_nt: TGTGCCAGCAGCTCCCCGAACGGGCCTGAGCAGTACTTC

j_call: TRBJ2-1
d_call: TRBD1
clone_size: few
v_call: TRBV7-2
cdr3_length: 14
cdr3_aa: CASSPDRGNNEQFF
cdr3_nt: TGTGCCAGCAGCCCCGACAGGGGCAACAATGAGCAGTTCTTC

j_call: TRBJ1-2
d_call: NA
clone_size: NA
v_call: TRBV7-9
cdr3_length: 13
cdr3_aa: CASSPLVSYSYTF
cdr3_nt: TGTGCCAGCAGCCCGTTGGTGAGCTATAGCTACACCTTC

j_call: TRBJ1-5
d_call: TRBD1
clone_size: few
v_call: TRBV27
cdr3_length: 15
cdr3_aa: CASSSGQLSNQPQHF
cdr3_nt: TGTGCCAGCAGCTCGGGACAGCTTAGCAATCAGCCCCAGCATTTT

j_call: TRBJ2-7
d_call: NA
clone_size: once
v_call: TRBV5-1
cdr3_length: 14
cdr3_aa: CASSFRQSYYEQYF
cdr3_nt: TGCGCCAGCAGCTTTAGACAGAGTTACTACGAGCAGTACTTC

j_call: TRBJ2-7
d_call: TRBD2
clone_size: once
v_call: TRBV5-1
cdr3_length: 17
cdr3_aa: CASSLALTSGSLYEQYF
cdr3_nt: TGCGCCAGCAGCTTGGCCCTGACTAGCGGGAGTTTGTACGAGCAGTACTTC

j_call: TRBJ2-7
d_call: NA
clone_size: NA
v_call: TRBV6-2/TRBV6-3
cdr3_length: 12
cdr3_aa: CASSSPIYEQYF
cdr3_nt: TGTGCCAGCAGTTCCCCCATCTACGAGCAGTACTTC